This TCR beta chain was profiled in a study of identical twins. Losses at the gene ends were 1 base for V and 6 bases for J; bases not matched to a gene: 3. The CDR3 covers 15 residues. Germline lookup yields CDR1 LNHNV and CDR2 YYDKDF (reference sequence). Unique molecular identifiers were in the cDNA, with template-switch universal primer binding. TCRdb reprocessed the 5' RACE reads via MiXCR and lists one record per CDR3 protein. The sample has 240,000 or so distinct CDR3 sequences, approximately 11% seen once; the top ten hold 4%. This clonotype was observed a few times. Antigen specificity is unknown. Whole-study results and caveats: Twin pairs' shared out-of-frame alpha sequences were enriched in low generation probability. For out-of-frame beta sequences, excess twin sharing was weaker.

Only healthy Caucasians were enrolled as donors. This sample was also put to use in a study of yellow fever vaccine responses in identical twins.

The sequence was obtained from a woman aged 18-29 years in good health. Sequencing was carried out using memory (CD45RO+) T cells sorted from blood. The chain uses TRBV15 and TRBJ1-6; 7 bases are shared with TRBD1. The CDR3 region has the DNA TGTGCCACCAGCAGAGGGGACAGCGTTAATTCACCCCTCCACTTT. Translation: CATSRGDSVNSPLHF. Full variable domain (missing parts from reference TRBV15 and TRBJ1-6): DAMVIQNPRYQVTQFGKPVTLSCSQTLNHNVMYWYQQKSSQAPKLLFHYYDKDFNNEADTPDNFQSRRPNTSFCFLDIRSPGLGDTAMYLCATSRGDSVNSPLHFGNGTRLTVT.